A selection of T cell receptor beta chains follows, all from one sample in a study of human thymus T cells. Clones were read by immunoSEQ multiplex PCR, and TCRdb kept only the in-frame ones, dropping some. The sample lists fewer than 85,000 clones; roughly 95% were seen once. Sequencing input: thymus tissue. The receptors here all came from a girl less than two years old with a congenital heart defect but otherwise immunologically healthy. Each CDR3 is given with its conserved first and last residue. The D gene is left open where the match is weak. The listing skips clone size in some rows; elsewhere it reads once, few, many or a size class.

CDR3: CVRNPVCREQYF
DNA: TGCGTTCGAAATCCCGTTTGCCGCGAGCAGTACTTC
D: -
J: TRBJ2-7
size: once
V: TRBV5-1

CDR3: CASRSTSGTGLEKLFF
DNA: TGTGCCAGCAGATCAACTTCCGGGACAGGGTTAGAAAAACTGTTTTTT
D: TRBD1
J: TRBJ1-4
size: -
V: TRBV5-6

CDR3: CASSQERGGRDTGELFF
DNA: TGTGCCAGCAGCCAAGAACGGGGGGGCCGTGACACCGGGGAGCTGTTTTTT
D: TRBD2
J: TRBJ2-2
size: -
V: TRBV14

CDR3: CASRRGWNTEAFF
DNA: TGCGCCAGCAGGAGGGGGTGGAACACTGAAGCTTTCTTT
D: -
J: TRBJ1-1
size: -
V: TRBV10-2

CDR3: CASSLGPGKEYGYTF
DNA: TGTGCCAGCAGCTTGGGACCAGGGAAGGAGTATGGCTACACCTTC
D: -
J: TRBJ1-2
size: once
V: TRBV5-8

CDR3: CASSPTTLGWNEQFF
DNA: TGTGCCAGCAGCCCTACAACCCTCGGATGGAATGAGCAGTTCTTC
D: -
J: TRBJ2-1
size: -
V: TRBV2

CDR3: CASRDRLNQETQYF
DNA: TGTGCCAGCAGGGACCGCTTGAACCAAGAGACCCAGTACTTC
D: -
J: TRBJ2-5
size: -
V: TRBV2

CDR3: CASSDGGSGYTEAFF
DNA: TGTGCCAGCAGTGATGGCGGTAGTGGGTACACTGAAGCTTTCTTT
D: -
J: TRBJ1-1
size: -
V: TRBV25-1

CDR3: CSARVDYEQYF
DNA: TGCAGTGCTAGAGTGGACTACGAGCAGTACTTC
D: -
J: TRBJ2-7
size: -
V: TRBV20-1

CDR3: CASSGRDRGREGNTIYF
DNA: TGTGCCAGCAGTGGCCGGGACAGGGGGCGCGAAGGAAACACCATATATTTT
D: TRBD1
J: TRBJ1-3
size: -
V: TRBV6-1

CDR3: CASAPFNRYTGELFF
DNA: TGCGCCAGCGCCCCCTTTAACCGTTACACCGGGGAGCTGTTTTTT
D: -
J: TRBJ2-2
size: -
V: TRBV5-1

CDR3: CASSMIGTKVETEAFF
DNA: TGTGCCAGTAGTATGATTGGGACAAAGGTAGAAACTGAAGCTTTCTTT
D: -
J: TRBJ1-1
size: -
V: TRBV19

CDR3: CASSQDIRGRANYGYTF
DNA: TGTGCCAGCAGCCAAGATATACGGGGCCGGGCTAACTATGGCTACACCTTC
D: -
J: TRBJ1-2
size: -
V: TRBV14

CDR3: CASSLDEASLQIDEQFF
DNA: TGTGCCAGCAGCTTAGATGAGGCTAGCCTCCAAATAGATGAGCAGTTCTTC
D: -
J: TRBJ2-1
size: -
V: TRBV11-2

CDR3: CASSNREHGYTF
DNA: TGTGCCAGCAGTAACAGGGAGCATGGCTACACCTTC
D: -
J: TRBJ1-2
size: -
V: TRBV9

CDR3: CASSHAQGAPYEQYF
DNA: TGTGCCAGCAGCCACGCACAGGGGGCACCCTACGAGCAGTACTTC
D: TRBD1
J: TRBJ2-7
size: few
V: TRBV4-2

CDR3: CSVGRDYEQYF
DNA: TGCAGTGTGGGACGGGACTACGAGCAGTACTTC
D: -
J: TRBJ2-7
size: -
V: TRBV20-1

CDR3: CAISGGSFRGVVDYGYTF
DNA: TGTGCCATCAGTGGGGGTTCTTTTCGCGGGGTTGTCGACTATGGCTACACCTTC
D: -
J: TRBJ1-2
size: -
V: TRBV10-3

CDR3: CASSLFGGNQPQHF
DNA: TGTGCCAGCAGCCTTTTTGGGGGCAATCAGCCCCAGCATTTT
D: -
J: TRBJ1-5
size: -
V: TRBV11-2

CDR3: CASSLALGGTGNQPQHF
DNA: TGTGCCAGCAGCTTGGCTTTAGGGGGGACAGGGAATCAGCCCCAGCATTTT
D: TRBD1
J: TRBJ1-5
size: -
V: TRBV5-5

CDR3: CASSPAVGTSGLSQETQYF
DNA: TGCGCCAGCAGCCCTGCTGTAGGGACTAGCGGCCTATCACAAGAGACCCAGTACTTC
D: TRBD2
J: TRBJ2-5
size: -
V: TRBV5-1

CDR3: CASSQEGRGQVSYNEQFF
DNA: TGTGCCAGCAGCCAAGAGGGCCGAGGACAGGTATCCTACAATGAGCAGTTCTTC
D: TRBD1
J: TRBJ2-1
size: -
V: TRBV4-2

CDR3: CAWSVPRGNEQFF
DNA: TGTGCCTGGAGTGTACCCAGGGGTAATGAGCAGTTCTTC
D: -
J: TRBJ2-1
size: -
V: TRBV30

CDR3: CASSGRGPIEDEQFF
DNA: TGTGCCAGCAGTGGCCGGGGTCCGATAGAGGATGAGCAGTTCTTC
D: -
J: TRBJ2-1
size: -
V: TRBV6-1

CDR3: CASSDVARGTNEQYF
DNA: TGTGCCAGCAGTGACGTGGCTAGAGGAACCAACGAGCAGTACTTC
D: -
J: TRBJ2-7
size: -
V: TRBV28

CDR3: CASSYSGQGRTEAFF
DNA: TGTGCCAGCAGTTACTCAGGACAGGGTCGCACTGAAGCTTTCTTT
D: TRBD1
J: TRBJ1-1
size: -
V: TRBV6-5

CDR3: CASSQDNTEAFF
DNA: TGCGCCAGCAGCCAAGATAACACTGAAGCTTTCTTT
D: -
J: TRBJ1-1
size: few
V: TRBV4-1

CDR3: CASSRFPYQETQYF
DNA: TGTGCCAGCAGTAGGTTCCCCTACCAAGAGACCCAGTACTTC
D: -
J: TRBJ2-5
size: -
V: TRBV6-1

CDR3: CASSLGSSVRAKYGYTF
DNA: TGCGCCAGCAGCTTGGGCAGCTCCGTCAGGGCAAAATATGGCTACACCTTC
D: -
J: TRBJ1-2
size: -
V: TRBV5-1

CDR3: CAWTTRTPGYGYTF
DNA: TGTGCCTGGACAACCAGGACCCCTGGGTATGGCTACACCTTC
D: -
J: TRBJ1-2
size: -
V: TRBV30

CDR3: CASSLVRPRRELFF
DNA: TGTGCCAGCAGCTTAGTACGCCCACGACGGGAGCTGTTTTTT
D: -
J: TRBJ2-2
size: -
V: TRBV7-2

CDR3: CASSSPGTGSYEQYF
DNA: TGTGCCAGCAGTTCCCCCGGGACAGGGTCCTACGAGCAGTACTTC
D: TRBD1
J: TRBJ2-7
size: -
V: TRBV6-5

CDR3: CASSKKVVREGHTYEQYF
DNA: TGTGCCAGCAGCAAAAAGGTCGTGCGGGAGGGCCACACCTACGAGCAGTACTTC
D: -
J: TRBJ2-7
size: -
V: TRBV21-1

CDR3: CASSLGGEWGYEQYF
DNA: TGTGCCAGCAGCTTAGGGGGAGAGTGGGGCTACGAGCAGTACTTC
D: -
J: TRBJ2-7
size: -
V: TRBV13

CDR3: CASSPGDQETQYF
DNA: TGTGCCAGCAGCCCCGGGGACCAAGAGACCCAGTACTTC
D: -
J: TRBJ2-5
size: -
V: TRBV28

CDR3: CASSLPESEKYEQYF
DNA: TGTGCCAGCAGTCTACCAGAAAGCGAGAAGTACGAGCAGTACTTC
D: -
J: TRBJ2-7
size: once
V: TRBV28

CDR3: CASSPKMDSGVSGYNEQFF
DNA: TGTGCCAGCAGTCCAAAGATGGACTCCGGAGTTTCGGGCTACAATGAGCAGTTCTTC
D: -
J: TRBJ2-1
size: -
V: TRBV27

CDR3: CASSLDQRAGGCTDTQYF
DNA: TGTGCCAGCAGCTTAGATCAACGAGCGGGAGGTTGCACAGATACGCAGTATTTT
D: TRBD2
J: TRBJ2-3
size: -
V: TRBV7-2

CDR3: CATARDYTYNEQFF
DNA: TGTGCCACAGCCCGGGACTACACCTACAATGAGCAGTTCTTC
D: TRBD2
J: TRBJ2-1
size: -
V: TRBV9

CDR3: CASSLVSSGRPPHEQYF
DNA: TGTGCCAGCAGCTTAGTGTCTAGCGGGAGGCCCCCCCACGAGCAGTACTTC
D: TRBD2
J: TRBJ2-7
size: -
V: TRBV7-2

CDR3: CASSFSPGGYSGANVLTF
DNA: TGTGCCAGCAGCTTTAGCCCAGGGGGATACTCTGGGGCCAACGTCCTGACTTTC
D: TRBD1
J: TRBJ2-6
size: few
V: TRBV7-6

CDR3: CASSPQEGMGTEAFF
DNA: TGTGCCAGCAGCCCCCAGGAAGGGATGGGGACTGAAGCTTTCTTT
D: -
J: TRBJ1-1
size: -
V: TRBV5-6

CDR3: CASRRLAGEQETQYF
DNA: TGTGCCAGCAGACGACTTGCGGGAGAGCAAGAGACCCAGTACTTC
D: TRBD2
J: TRBJ2-5
size: -
V: TRBV27

CDR3: CASSGSTAGTGNEKLFF
DNA: TGTGCCAGCAGTGGATCCACCGCCGGGACAGGGAACGAAAAACTGTTTTTT
D: TRBD1
J: TRBJ1-4
size: -
V: TRBV6-1

CDR3: CASSPVKEGNEQYF
DNA: TGTGCCAGCAGCCCAGTAAAGGAGGGGAACGAGCAGTACTTC
D: -
J: TRBJ2-7
size: few
V: TRBV28

CDR3: CASGFLGPGTRVTGELFF
DNA: TGTGCTAGTGGTTTTCTCGGGCCCGGGACTAGAGTCACCGGGGAGCTGTTTTTT
D: TRBD2
J: TRBJ2-2
size: once
V: TRBV12-5

CDR3: CASSVEGETQYF
DNA: TGTGCCAGCAGCGTAGAGGGGGAGACGCAGTATTTT
D: -
J: TRBJ2-3
size: -
V: TRBV9

CDR3: CASSPPIGVGNTIYF
DNA: TGTGCCAGCTCACCACCGATCGGGGTCGGAAACACCATATATTTT
D: -
J: TRBJ1-3
size: -
V: TRBV18

CDR3: CATSNRSGGINEQFF
DNA: TGTGCCACCAGCAATCGAAGCGGGGGTATCAATGAGCAGTTCTTC
D: TRBD2
J: TRBJ2-1
size: -
V: TRBV15

CDR3: CATNRGGYGYTF
DNA: TGTGCCACTAACAGGGGAGGCTATGGCTACACCTTC
D: TRBD1
J: TRBJ1-2
size: -
V: TRBV6-1

CDR3: CASSHRQKGLKETQYF
DNA: TGTGCCAGCAGTCACCGACAGAAGGGACTAAAAGAGACCCAGTACTTC
D: TRBD2
J: TRBJ2-5
size: -
V: TRBV27

CDR3: CASSLVGKQDYIQETQYF
DNA: TGTGCCAGCAGCTTAGTGGGAAAACAAGACTACATCCAAGAGACCCAGTACTTC
D: -
J: TRBJ2-5
size: -
V: TRBV7-9

CDR3: CASSCLGVSGNTIYF
DNA: TGTGCCAGCAGCTGCCTTGGGGTCTCTGGAAACACCATATATTTT
D: -
J: TRBJ1-3
size: -
V: TRBV5-6

CDR3: CASSQEMSAGGSYEQYF
DNA: TGTGCCAGCAGCCAAGAAATGTCGGCAGGGGGGTCCTACGAGCAGTACTTC
D: -
J: TRBJ2-7
size: -
V: TRBV14

CDR3: CASSLGGGRPYFPYEQYF
DNA: TGCGCCAGCAGCTTGGGGGGCGGGAGGCCGTACTTCCCCTACGAGCAGTACTTC
D: TRBD2
J: TRBJ2-7
size: -
V: TRBV5-1

CDR3: CASSPGRGATKVSYTF
DNA: TGTGCCAGCAGCCCGGGGCGGGGGGCGACCAAAGTCAGCTACACCTTC
D: -
J: TRBJ1-2
size: -
V: TRBV5-4

CDR3: CASSVSGRDPDTQYF
DNA: TGTGCCAGCAGCGTTAGCGGGAGGGATCCAGATACGCAGTATTTT
D: TRBD2
J: TRBJ2-3
size: -
V: TRBV9